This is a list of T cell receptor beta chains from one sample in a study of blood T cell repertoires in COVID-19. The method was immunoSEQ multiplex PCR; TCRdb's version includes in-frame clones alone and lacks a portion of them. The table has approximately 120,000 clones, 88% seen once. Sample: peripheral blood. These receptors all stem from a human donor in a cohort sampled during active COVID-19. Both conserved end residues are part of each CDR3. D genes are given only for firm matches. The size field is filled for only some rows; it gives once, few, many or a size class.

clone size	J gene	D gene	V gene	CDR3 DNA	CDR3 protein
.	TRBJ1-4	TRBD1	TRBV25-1	TGTGCCAGCACCACAGGGGGCTATAAAAAACTGTTTTTT	CASTTGGYKKLFF
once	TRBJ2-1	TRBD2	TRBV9	TGTGCCAGCAGCGTAGACGGGACTAGCGGGAGGGGGCAGTTCTTC	CASSVDGTSGRGQFF
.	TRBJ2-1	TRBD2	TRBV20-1	TGCAGTGCTAGTGGGGGGAGGGATCTTTACAATGAGCAGTTCTTC	CSASGGRDLYNEQFF
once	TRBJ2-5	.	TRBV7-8	TGTGCCAGCCTTGGGGCAGGGGTTACGGGGACCCAGTACTTC	CASLGAGVTGTQYF
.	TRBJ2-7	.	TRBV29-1	TGCAGCGTTGAAGGGGGACAAACCTACGAGCAGTACTTC	CSVEGGQTYEQYF
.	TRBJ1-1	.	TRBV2	TGTGCCAGCACCGAGGGCCCCGGGACATTGAACACTGAAGCTTTCTTT	CASTEGPGTLNTEAFF
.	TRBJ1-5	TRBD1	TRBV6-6	TGTGCCAGCAGCCACCAGGACAGGGCCAATCAGCCCCAGCATTTT	CASSHQDRANQPQHF
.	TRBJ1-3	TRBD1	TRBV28	TGTGCCAGCAGTTTTCTACAGGGGGCTGGAAACACCATATATTTT	CASSFLQGAGNTIYF
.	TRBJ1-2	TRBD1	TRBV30	TGTGCCTGGAGTATGGACAGGGCTGGAGGCTACACCTTC	CAWSMDRAGGYTF
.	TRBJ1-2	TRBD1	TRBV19	TGTGCCAGTACACCGGGGGACAGGGAAGGTGGCTACACCTTC	CASTPGDREGGYTF
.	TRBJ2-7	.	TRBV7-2	TGTGCCAGCAGCCAATATAGAGAGGTACCTATAAGGGAGCAGTACTTC	CASSQYREVPIREQYF
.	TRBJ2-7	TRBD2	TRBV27	TGTGCCAGCAGTTTTGGGATAGCGGGATCCTACGAGCAGTACTTC	CASSFGIAGSYEQYF
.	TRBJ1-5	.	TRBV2	TGTGCCAGCAGTGAACCTCGACAGGGCAATCAGCCCCAGCATTTT	CASSEPRQGNQPQHF
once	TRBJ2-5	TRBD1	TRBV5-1	TGCGCCAGCAGCCCGGGACAGGGTGAGACCCAGTACTTC	CASSPGQGETQYF
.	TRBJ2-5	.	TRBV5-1	TGCGCCAGCAGCTTGATGGGCCAGCGGGAAGAGACCCAGTACTTC	CASSLMGQREETQYF
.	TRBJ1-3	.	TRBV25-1	TGTGCCAGCAGTCTCTCGGGGGGGGCTGGAAACACCATATATTTT	CASSLSGGAGNTIYF
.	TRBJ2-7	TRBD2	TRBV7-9	TGTGCCAGTGCCCTGAGCGGGGAGACCTACGAGCAGTACTTC	CASALSGETYEQYF
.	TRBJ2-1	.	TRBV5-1	TGCGCCAGCAGCTCCTCCTATGAGCAGTTCTTC	CASSSSYEQFF
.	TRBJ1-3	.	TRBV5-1	TGCGCCAGCAGCAATGGCCCGGGATCTGGAAACACCATATATTTT	CASSNGPGSGNTIYF
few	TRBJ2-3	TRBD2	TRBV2	TGTGCCAGCAATCAGCGGGGGGCAGATACGCAGTATTTT	CASNQRGADTQYF
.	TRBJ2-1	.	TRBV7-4	TGTGCCAGCAGCTTACTAGTTGGGGCCAACAGGGATCAATCCTACAATGAGCAGTTCTTC	CASSLLVGANRDQSYNEQFF
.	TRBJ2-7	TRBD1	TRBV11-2	TGTGCCAGCAGCCCGGACAGGGTCCTCTACGAGCAGTACTTC	CASSPDRVLYEQYF
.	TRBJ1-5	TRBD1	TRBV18	TGTGCCAGCTCAGGGACAGGGGGAAACCAGCCCCAGCATTTT	CASSGTGGNQPQHF
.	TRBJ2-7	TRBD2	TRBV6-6	TGTGCCAGCAGTATAGCGGGGGGGCCTTACGAGCAGTACTTC	CASSIAGGPYEQYF
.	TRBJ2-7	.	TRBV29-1	TGCAGCGTCCTCTCCTACGAGCAGTACTTC	CSVLSYEQYF
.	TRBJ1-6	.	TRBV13	TGTGCCAGCAGCAGAACAGGGAGCTCACCCCTCCACTTT	CASSRTGSSPLHF
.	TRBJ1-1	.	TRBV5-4	TGTGCCAGCAGCTTCGGAGGTAGCCCACGACAAAACACTGAAGCTTTCTTT	CASSFGGSPRQNTEAFF
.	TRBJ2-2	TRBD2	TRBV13	TGTGCCAGCAGTTTTAGGGCGGGGGGAGCCACCGGGGAGCTGTTTTTT	CASSFRAGGATGELFF
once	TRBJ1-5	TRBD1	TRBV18	TGTGCCAGCTCGCGTCAGCCAGGGGGCGGGCAGCCCCAGCATTTT	CASSRQPGGGQPQHF
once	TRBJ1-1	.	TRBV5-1	TGCGCCAGCAGCTGGACCCAGGGAGGTGAAGCTTTCTTT	CASSWTQGGEAFF
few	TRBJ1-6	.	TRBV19	TGTGCCAGTAGTATAACTCAGGTGATCGGTTCACCCCTCCACTTT	CASSITQVIGSPLHF
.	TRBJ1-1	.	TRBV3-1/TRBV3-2	TGTGCCAGCAGCCTCACACCGAACACTGAAGCTTTCTTT	CASSLTPNTEAFF
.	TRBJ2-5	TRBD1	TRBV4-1	TGCGCCAGCAGCCCCGACAGGGGGGCGACCCAGTACTTC	CASSPDRGATQYF
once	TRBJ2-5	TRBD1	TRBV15	TGTGCCACCAGCAGAGCCCGGACAGGGGGAGAGACCCAGTACTTC	CATSRARTGGETQYF
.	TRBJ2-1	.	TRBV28	TGTGCCAGCAGTTTACAGACAGTAGACAATGAGCAGTTCTTC	CASSLQTVDNEQFF
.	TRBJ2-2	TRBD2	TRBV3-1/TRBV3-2	TGTGCCAGCATGCAACTAGCGGGGGGCAACACCGGGGAGCTGTTTTTT	CASMQLAGGNTGELFF
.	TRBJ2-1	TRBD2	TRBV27	TGTGCCAGCAGAGTAGCGGGGGGATACAATGAGCAGTTCTTC	CASRVAGGYNEQFF
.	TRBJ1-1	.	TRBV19	TGTGCCAGTAGTTGGGAGGGGGGCACTGAAGCTTTCTTT	CASSWEGGTEAFF
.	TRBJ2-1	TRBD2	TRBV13	TGTGCCAGCAGCTTAGAGGGGCTAGCGGGGGGGCTGGGTGAGCAGTTCTTC	CASSLEGLAGGLGEQFF
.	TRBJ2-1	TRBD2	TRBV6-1	TGTGCCAGCAGTGAAGGGGGGGGAGGGTTCTTC	CASSEGGGGFF